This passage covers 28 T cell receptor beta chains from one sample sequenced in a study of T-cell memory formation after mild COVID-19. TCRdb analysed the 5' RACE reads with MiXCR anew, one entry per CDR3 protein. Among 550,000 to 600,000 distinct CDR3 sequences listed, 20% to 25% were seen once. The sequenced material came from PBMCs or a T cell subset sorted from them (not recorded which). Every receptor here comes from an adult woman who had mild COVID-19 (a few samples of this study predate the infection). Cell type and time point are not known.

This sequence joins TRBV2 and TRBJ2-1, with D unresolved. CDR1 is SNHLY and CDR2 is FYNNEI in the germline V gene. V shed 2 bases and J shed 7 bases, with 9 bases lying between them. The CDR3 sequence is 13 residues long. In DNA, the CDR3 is TGTGCCAGCAGTGAATTCGGCTTTAATGAGCAGTTCTTC. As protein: CASSEFGFNEQFF.

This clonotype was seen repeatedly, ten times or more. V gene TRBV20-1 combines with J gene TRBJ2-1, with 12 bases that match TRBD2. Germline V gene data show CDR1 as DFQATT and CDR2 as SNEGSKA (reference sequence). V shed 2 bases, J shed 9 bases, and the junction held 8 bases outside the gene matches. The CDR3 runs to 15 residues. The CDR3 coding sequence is TGCAGTGCTAGATCTAGCGGGAGGGAGTGGGGTGAGCAGTTCTTC. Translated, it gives CSARSSGREWGEQFF.

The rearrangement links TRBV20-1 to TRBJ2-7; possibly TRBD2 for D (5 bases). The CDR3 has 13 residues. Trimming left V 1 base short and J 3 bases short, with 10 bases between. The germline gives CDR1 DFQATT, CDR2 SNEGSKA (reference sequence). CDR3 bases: TGCAGTGCTAGAGGGACTTTGGACTACGAGCAGTACTTC. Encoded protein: CSARGTLDYEQYF.

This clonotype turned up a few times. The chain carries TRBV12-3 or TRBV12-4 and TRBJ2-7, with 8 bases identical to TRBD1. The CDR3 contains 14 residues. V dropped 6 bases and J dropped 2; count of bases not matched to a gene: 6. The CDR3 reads CASSRDRPPYEQYF. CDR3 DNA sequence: TGTGCCAGCAGCCGGGACAGGCCTCCCTACGAGCAGTACTTC.

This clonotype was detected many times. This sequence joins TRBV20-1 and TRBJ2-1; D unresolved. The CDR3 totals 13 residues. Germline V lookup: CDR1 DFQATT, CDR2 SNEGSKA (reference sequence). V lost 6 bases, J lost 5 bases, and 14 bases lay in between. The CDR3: CSAKPGAHNEQFF. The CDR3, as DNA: TGCAGTGCCAAGCCGGGCGCCCACAATGAGCAGTTCTTC.

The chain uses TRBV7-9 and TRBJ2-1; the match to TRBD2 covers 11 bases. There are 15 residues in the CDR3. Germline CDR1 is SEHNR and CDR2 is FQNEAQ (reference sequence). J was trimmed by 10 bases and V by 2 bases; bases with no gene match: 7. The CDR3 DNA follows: TGTGCCAGCAGCTTAATGTCTAGCGGGGGGTACGAGCAGTTCTTC. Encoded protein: CASSLMSSGGYEQFF.

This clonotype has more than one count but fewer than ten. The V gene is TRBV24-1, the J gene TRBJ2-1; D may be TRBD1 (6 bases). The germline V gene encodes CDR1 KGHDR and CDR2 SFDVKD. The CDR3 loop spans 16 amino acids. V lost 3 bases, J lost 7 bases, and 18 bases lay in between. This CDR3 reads CATSDPQILQGNEQFF. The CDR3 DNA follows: TGTGCCACCAGTGATCCCCAGATCCTCCAGGGGAATGAGCAGTTCTTC.

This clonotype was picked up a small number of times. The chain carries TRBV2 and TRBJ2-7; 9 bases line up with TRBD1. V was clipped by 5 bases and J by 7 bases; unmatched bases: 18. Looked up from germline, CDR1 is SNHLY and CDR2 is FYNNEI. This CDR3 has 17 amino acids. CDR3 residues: CASSPNPPGQGFGEQYF. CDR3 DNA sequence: TGTGCCAGCAGTCCCAACCCACCGGGACAGGGTTTCGGGGAGCAGTACTTC.

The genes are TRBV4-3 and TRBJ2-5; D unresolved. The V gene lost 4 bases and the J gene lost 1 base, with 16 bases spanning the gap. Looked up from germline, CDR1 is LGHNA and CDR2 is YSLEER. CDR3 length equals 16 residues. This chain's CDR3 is CASSPDYDRFQETQYF. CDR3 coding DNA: TGCGCCAGCAGCCCCGATTATGACCGGTTCCAAGAGACCCAGTACTTC.

CDR3 bases: TGCGCCAGCAGCTTGACCCCCGGGGGCAATCAGCCCCAGCATTTT. Protein sequence: CASSLTPGGNQPQHF. This sequence joins TRBV5-1 and TRBJ1-5; D call uncertain. The CDR3 contains 15 residues. CDR1 is SGHRS, CDR2 YFSETQ, per germline. The ends were cut back, 1 base at V and 2 bases at J, with 10 bases in the middle.

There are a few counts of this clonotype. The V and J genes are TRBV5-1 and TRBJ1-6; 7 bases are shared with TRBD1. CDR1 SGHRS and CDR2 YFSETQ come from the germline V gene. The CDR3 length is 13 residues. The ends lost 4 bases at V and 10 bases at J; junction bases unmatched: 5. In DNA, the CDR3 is TGCGCCAGCAGCCTGGACAGGTCATCACCCCTCCACTTT. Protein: CASSLDRSSPLHF.

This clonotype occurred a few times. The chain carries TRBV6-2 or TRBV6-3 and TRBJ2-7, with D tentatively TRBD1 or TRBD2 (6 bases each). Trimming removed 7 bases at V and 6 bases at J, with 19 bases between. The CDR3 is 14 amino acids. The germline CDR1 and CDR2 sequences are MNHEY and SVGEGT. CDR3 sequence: CASTGAGVRSEQYF. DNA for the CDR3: TGTGCCAGCACGGGAGCAGGGGTGAGGAGCGAGCAGTACTTC.

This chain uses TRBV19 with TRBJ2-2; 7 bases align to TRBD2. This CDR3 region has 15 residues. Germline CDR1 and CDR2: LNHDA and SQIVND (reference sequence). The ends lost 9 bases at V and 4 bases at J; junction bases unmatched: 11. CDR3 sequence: CASLQGGGSTGELFF. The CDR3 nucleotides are TGTGCCAGCCTCCAGGGCGGGGGAAGCACCGGGGAGCTGTTTTTT.

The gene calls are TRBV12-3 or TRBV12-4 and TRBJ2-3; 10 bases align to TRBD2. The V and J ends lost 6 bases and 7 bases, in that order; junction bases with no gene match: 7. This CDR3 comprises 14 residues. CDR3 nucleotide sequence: TGTGCCAGCAGCCTAGCGGGAGTTTTAAATACGCAGTATTTT. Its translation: CASSLAGVLNTQYF.

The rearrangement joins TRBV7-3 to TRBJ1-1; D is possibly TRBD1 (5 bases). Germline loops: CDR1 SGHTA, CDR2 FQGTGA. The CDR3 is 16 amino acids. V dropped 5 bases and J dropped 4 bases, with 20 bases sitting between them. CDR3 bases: TGTGCCAGCAGCCTTAATCCCGTCGGGGGGTTCACTGAAGCTTTCTTT. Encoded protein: CASSLNPVGGFTEAFF.

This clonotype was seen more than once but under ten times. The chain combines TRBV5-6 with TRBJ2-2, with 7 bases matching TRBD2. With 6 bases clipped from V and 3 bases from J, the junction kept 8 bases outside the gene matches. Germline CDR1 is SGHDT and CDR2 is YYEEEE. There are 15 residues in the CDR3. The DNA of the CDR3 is TGTGCCAGCAACCCACCGGGACTACACACCGGGGAGCTGTTTTTT. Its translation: CASNPPGLHTGELFF.

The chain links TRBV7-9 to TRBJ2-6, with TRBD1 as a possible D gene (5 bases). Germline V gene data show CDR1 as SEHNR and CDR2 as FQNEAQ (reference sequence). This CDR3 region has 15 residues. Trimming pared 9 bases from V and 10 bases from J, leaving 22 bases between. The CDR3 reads CASSATASFLNVLTF. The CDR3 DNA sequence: TGTGCCAGTAGTGCGACAGCCTCTTTTCTTAACGTCCTGACTTTC.

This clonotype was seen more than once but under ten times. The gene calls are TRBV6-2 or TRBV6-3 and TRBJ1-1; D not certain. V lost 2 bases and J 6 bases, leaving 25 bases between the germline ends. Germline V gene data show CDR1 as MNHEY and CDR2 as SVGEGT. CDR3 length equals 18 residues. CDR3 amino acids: CASSYDRGLVSAAPEAFF. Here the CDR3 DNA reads TGTGCCAGCAGTTACGATAGAGGGTTAGTCAGCGCGGCGCCTGAAGCTTTCTTT.

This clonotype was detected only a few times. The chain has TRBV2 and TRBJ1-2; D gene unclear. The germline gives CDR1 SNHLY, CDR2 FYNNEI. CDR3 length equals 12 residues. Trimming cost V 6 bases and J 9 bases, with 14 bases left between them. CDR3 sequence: CASSPGLRSYTF. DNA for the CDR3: TGTGCCAGCAGCCCAGGACTGAGGAGCTACACCTTC.

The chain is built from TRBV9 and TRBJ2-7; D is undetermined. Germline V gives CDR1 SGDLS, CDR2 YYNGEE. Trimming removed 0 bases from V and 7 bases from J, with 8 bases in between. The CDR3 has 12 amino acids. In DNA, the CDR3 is TGTGCCAGCAGCGTAGGTAGCACAGAGCAGTACTTC. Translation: CASSVGSTEQYF.

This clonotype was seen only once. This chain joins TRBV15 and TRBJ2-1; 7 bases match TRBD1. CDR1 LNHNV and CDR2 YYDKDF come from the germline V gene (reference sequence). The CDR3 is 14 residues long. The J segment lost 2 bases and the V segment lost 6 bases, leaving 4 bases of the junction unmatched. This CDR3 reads CATRTGLPYNEQFF. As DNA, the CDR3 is TGTGCCACCAGGACAGGGCTACCCTACAATGAGCAGTTCTTC.

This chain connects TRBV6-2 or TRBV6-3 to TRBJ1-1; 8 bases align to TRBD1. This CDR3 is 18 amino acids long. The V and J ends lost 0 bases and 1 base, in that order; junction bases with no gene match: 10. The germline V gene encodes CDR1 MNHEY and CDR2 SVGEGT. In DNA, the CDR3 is TGTGCCAGCAGTTACTCGCCCGCGTTCAGGGGGCAGAACACTGAAGCTTTCTTT. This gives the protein CASSYSPAFRGQNTEAFF.

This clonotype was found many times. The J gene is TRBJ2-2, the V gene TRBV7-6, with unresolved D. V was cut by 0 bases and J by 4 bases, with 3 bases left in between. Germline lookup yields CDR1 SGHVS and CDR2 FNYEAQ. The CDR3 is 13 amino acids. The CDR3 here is CASSLAVTGELFF. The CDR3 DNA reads TGTGCCAGCAGCTTAGCTGTCACCGGGGAGCTGTTTTTT.

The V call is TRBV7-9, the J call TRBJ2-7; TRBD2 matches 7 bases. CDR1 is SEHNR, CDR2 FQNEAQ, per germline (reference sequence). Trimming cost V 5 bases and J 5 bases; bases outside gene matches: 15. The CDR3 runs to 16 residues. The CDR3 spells CASSRSGTEGGNEQYF. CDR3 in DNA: TGTGCCAGCAGCCGGAGCGGGACGGAAGGAGGCAACGAGCAGTACTTC.

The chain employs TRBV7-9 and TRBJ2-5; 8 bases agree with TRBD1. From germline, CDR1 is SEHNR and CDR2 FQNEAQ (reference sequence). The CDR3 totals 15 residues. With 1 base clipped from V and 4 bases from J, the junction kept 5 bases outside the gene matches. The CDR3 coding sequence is TGTGCCAGCAGCTTAGTCGGGACAGGCCCAGAGACCCAGTACTTC. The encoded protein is CASSLVGTGPETQYF.

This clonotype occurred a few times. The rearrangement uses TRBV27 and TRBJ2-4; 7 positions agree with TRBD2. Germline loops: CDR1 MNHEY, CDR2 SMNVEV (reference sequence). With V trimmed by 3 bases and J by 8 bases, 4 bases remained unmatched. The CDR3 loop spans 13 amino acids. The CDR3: CASSFGLGDIQYF. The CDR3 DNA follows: TGTGCCAGCAGTTTCGGACTAGGAGACATTCAGTACTTC.

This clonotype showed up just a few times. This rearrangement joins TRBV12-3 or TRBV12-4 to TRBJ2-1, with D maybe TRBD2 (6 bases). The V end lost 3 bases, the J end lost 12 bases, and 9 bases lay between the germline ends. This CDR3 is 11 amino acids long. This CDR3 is CASSFRRGQFF. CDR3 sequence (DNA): TGTGCCAGCAGTTTCAGGAGGGGGCAGTTCTTC.

CDR3 DNA: TGTGCCAGCAGTCCGACACTGACAGGGACCGGGGAGCTGTTTTTT. Translation gives CASSPTLTGTGELFF. This chain uses TRBV2 with TRBJ2-2; 7 positions agree with TRBD1. The germline gives CDR1 SNHLY, CDR2 FYNNEI. There are 15 residues in the CDR3. V dropped 5 bases and J dropped 5; count of bases not matched to a gene: 8.